These T cell receptor beta chains were read from a single sample in a study of cytomegalovirus exposure and HLA in healthy donors. Produced via immunoSEQ multiplex PCR; TCRdb's table is partial and in-frame only. The sample has 150,000 to 200,000 clones, about 80% seen once. Source material: PBMCs. The receptors come from a woman aged 30 to 39 in good health and CMV-seronegative. Each CDR3 is given with its conserved first and last residue. Each record gives: V gene, J gene, clone size, D gene, CDR3 DNA, CDR3 protein. A D gene is named only where the DNA matches it firmly. Clone size is not always given. Where it is, it says once, few, many or a class for expanded clones.

v_call: TRBV7-2; j_call: TRBJ2-2; clone_size: .; d_call: .; cdr3_nt: TGTGCCAGCAGCCCCCAGGGACTTATGAACACCGGGGAGCTGTTTTTT; cdr3_aa: CASSPQGLMNTGELFF
v_call: TRBV29-1; j_call: TRBJ2-7; clone_size: .; d_call: TRBD2; cdr3_nt: TGCAGCGTCCGGACTAGCGGGGTAAAAGACGAGCAGTACTTC; cdr3_aa: CSVRTSGVKDEQYF
v_call: TRBV7-8; j_call: TRBJ2-1; clone_size: .; d_call: TRBD2; cdr3_nt: TGTGCCAGCACCCCGACTAGCGGGGGTTTCCTAGGGAATGAGCAGTTCTTC; cdr3_aa: CASTPTSGGFLGNEQFF
v_call: TRBV5-1; j_call: TRBJ2-3; clone_size: .; d_call: TRBD2; cdr3_nt: TGCGCCAGCAGCTTGATCAGCGGGGGGACAGATACGCAGTATTTT; cdr3_aa: CASSLISGGTDTQYF
v_call: TRBV7-2; j_call: TRBJ2-1; clone_size: .; d_call: TRBD2; cdr3_nt: TGTGCCAGCAGCGTAGGTAGCGGGGGGGCAAGTGAGCAGTTCTTC; cdr3_aa: CASSVGSGGASEQFF
v_call: TRBV6-5; j_call: TRBJ1-6; clone_size: .; d_call: .; cdr3_nt: TGTGCCAGCAGGCCGGGGGGCTATAATTCACCCCTCCACTTT; cdr3_aa: CASRPGGYNSPLHF
v_call: TRBV6-5; j_call: TRBJ2-3; clone_size: .; d_call: TRBD1; cdr3_nt: TGTGCCAGCAGTTATTCGGGACAGGCAGATACGCAGTATTTT; cdr3_aa: CASSYSGQADTQYF
v_call: TRBV7-2; j_call: TRBJ1-5; clone_size: .; d_call: TRBD1; cdr3_nt: TGTGCCAGCAGCTTAGGGGACAGGGCGAATCAGCCCCAGCATTTT; cdr3_aa: CASSLGDRANQPQHF
v_call: TRBV21-1; j_call: TRBJ1-1; clone_size: .; d_call: .; cdr3_nt: TGTGCCAGCAGCAAAGCCGGCAGGAAGTTGGGCACTGAAGCTTTCTTT; cdr3_aa: CASSKAGRKLGTEAFF
v_call: TRBV7-8; j_call: TRBJ1-2; clone_size: .; d_call: TRBD1; cdr3_nt: TGTGCCAGCAGCCCCTGGGCAGGGGGAGGATATGGCTACACCTTC; cdr3_aa: CASSPWAGGGYGYTF
v_call: TRBV7-9; j_call: TRBJ1-1; clone_size: .; d_call: TRBD1; cdr3_nt: TGTGCCAGCAGCCCGGGACAGGGACCCCCTGAAGCTTTCTTT; cdr3_aa: CASSPGQGPPEAFF
v_call: TRBV14; j_call: TRBJ1-3; clone_size: .; d_call: .; cdr3_nt: TGTGCCAGCAGATATGGAAACACCATATATTTT; cdr3_aa: CASRYGNTIYF
v_call: TRBV11-2; j_call: TRBJ2-5; clone_size: .; d_call: .; cdr3_nt: TGTGCCAGCAGCACGGGGGAGACCCAGTACTTC; cdr3_aa: CASSTGETQYF
v_call: TRBV6-1; j_call: TRBJ1-1; clone_size: few; d_call: .; cdr3_nt: TGTGCCAGCAGTACCAAGCGCGACACTGAAGCTTTCTTT; cdr3_aa: CASSTKRDTEAFF
v_call: TRBV13; j_call: TRBJ2-3; clone_size: .; d_call: TRBD2; cdr3_nt: TGTGCCAGCAGCCCCCTTACTAGCGGGGGGGCCGAGTCAACAGATACGCAGTATTTT; cdr3_aa: CASSPLTSGGAESTDTQYF
v_call: TRBV7-8; j_call: TRBJ1-5; clone_size: .; d_call: TRBD1; cdr3_nt: TGTGCCAGCAGCTCGGACAGGGTTCAGGCCCAGCATTTT; cdr3_aa: CASSSDRVQAQHF
v_call: TRBV12-5; j_call: TRBJ2-7; clone_size: .; d_call: TRBD1; cdr3_nt: TGTGCTAGTGGTTTGGGCTCGGGACAGGGGTACTCCTACGAGCAGTACTTC; cdr3_aa: CASGLGSGQGYSYEQYF